Listed here is a single T cell receptor (beta chain). What it recognizes is unknown. These data come from a study of T cells after yellow fever vaccination. The germline V gene encodes CDR1 SGHRS and CDR2 YFSETQ. This CDR3 contains 15 residues. Trimming pared 2 bases from V and 4 bases from J, leaving 12 bases between. Regarding the study as a whole: Clonotypes found in both CD4 and CD8 compartments made up a small share. Detected again after the booster were most primary-vaccination clones, at almost 97% CD4 and nearly 90% CD8.

UMIs and a universal primer site were added when TCR cDNA was made by 5'RACE template switching. TCRdb passed the 5' RACE reads through MiXCR, listing each CDR3 protein once. The sample has 150,000 to 200,000 distinct CDR3 sequences, about a tenth seen once. The gene calls are TRBV5-1 and TRBJ2-2, with D perhaps given as TRBD1 or TRBD2 (5 bases each). The clonotype was recovered from a man between 18 and 35 years old who received the YFV17D yellow fever vaccine. The specimen comprised CD8+ T cells sorted from PBMCs, sampled 45 days after the yellow fever booster vaccination. CDR3 nucleotide sequence: TGCGCCAGCAGCTTACACGAGGGGCGCACCGGGGAGCTGTTTTTT. It encodes CASSLHEGRTGELFF.